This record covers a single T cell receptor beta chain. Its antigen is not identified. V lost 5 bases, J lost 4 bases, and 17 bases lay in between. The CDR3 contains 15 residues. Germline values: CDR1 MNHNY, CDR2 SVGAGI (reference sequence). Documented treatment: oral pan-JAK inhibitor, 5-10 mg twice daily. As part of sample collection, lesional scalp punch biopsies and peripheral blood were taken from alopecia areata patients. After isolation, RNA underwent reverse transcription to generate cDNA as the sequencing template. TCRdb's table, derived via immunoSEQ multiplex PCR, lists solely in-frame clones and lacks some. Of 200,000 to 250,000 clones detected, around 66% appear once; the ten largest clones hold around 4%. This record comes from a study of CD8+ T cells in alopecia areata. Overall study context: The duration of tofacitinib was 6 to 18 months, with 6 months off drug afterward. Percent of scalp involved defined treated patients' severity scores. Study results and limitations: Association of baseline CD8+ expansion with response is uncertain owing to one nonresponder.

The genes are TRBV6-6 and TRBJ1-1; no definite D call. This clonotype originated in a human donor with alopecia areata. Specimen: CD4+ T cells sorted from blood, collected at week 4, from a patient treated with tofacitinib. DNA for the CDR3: TGTGCCAGCAGTGATCACCGACCTGACGGCACTGAAGCTTTCTTT. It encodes CASSDHRPDGTEAFF.